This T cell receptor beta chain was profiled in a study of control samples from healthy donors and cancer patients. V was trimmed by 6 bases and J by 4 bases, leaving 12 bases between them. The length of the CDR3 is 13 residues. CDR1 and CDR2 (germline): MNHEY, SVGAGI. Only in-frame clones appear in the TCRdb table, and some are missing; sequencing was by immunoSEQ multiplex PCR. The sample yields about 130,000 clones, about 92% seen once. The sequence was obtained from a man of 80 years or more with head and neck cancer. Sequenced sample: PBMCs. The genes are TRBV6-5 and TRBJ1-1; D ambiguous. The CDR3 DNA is TGTGCCAGCAGGGGATCGGAGGGCACTGAAGCTTTCTTT. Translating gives CASRGSEGTEAFF.